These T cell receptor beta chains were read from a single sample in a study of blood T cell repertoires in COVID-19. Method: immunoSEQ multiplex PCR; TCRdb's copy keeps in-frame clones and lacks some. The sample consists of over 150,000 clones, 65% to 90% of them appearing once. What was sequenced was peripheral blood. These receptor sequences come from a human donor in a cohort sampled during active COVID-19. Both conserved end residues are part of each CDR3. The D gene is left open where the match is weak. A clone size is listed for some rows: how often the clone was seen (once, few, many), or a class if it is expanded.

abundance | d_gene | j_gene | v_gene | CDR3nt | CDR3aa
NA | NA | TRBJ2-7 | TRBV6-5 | TGTGCCAGCAGTCGACTAGAGTTTAGCGAGCAGTACTTC | CASSRLEFSEQYF
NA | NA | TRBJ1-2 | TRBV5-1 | TGCGCCAGCAGCCCTTCTAGCCCTAACTATGGCTACACCTTC | CASSPSSPNYGYTF
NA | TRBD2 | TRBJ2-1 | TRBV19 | TGTGCCAGTAGTCCCCGTAAACTAGCGGTAAATGAGCAGTTCTTC | CASSPRKLAVNEQFF
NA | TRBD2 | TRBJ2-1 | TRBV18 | TGTGCCAGCTCACCACTGGCTAGCGGATGGGTCAATGAGCAGTTCTTC | CASSPLASGWVNEQFF
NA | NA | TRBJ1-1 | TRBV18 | TGTGCCAGCTCAGCTACAGGGTCCACTGAAGCTTTCTTT | CASSATGSTEAFF
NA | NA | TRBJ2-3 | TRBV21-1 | TGTGCCAGCAGCAAAGGGTGTCGGGATACGCAGTATTTT | CASSKGCRDTQYF
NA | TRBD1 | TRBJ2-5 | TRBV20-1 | TGCAGTGCTAGTCCCAGGGGGCCAGAGACCCAGTACTTC | CSASPRGPETQYF
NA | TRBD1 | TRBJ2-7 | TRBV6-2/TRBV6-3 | TGTGCCAGCAGTCGTACCGGGACAGGGGGCAACGAGCAGTACTTC | CASSRTGTGGNEQYF
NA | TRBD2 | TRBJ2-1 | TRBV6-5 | TGTGCCAGCAGTACAGCGGGAGTAATCAATGAGCAGTTCTTC | CASSTAGVINEQFF
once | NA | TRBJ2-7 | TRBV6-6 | TGTGCCAGCAGACAGACAGGCTACGAGCAGTACTTC | CASRQTGYEQYF
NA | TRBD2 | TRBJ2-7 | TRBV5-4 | TGTGCCAGCAGCCGGACTAGGGCGGAGGAGCAGTACTTC | CASSRTRAEEQYF
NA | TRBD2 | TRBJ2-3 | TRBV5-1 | TGCGCCAGCAGCTTTGGGCTAGCGGGAGGGTCGGATACGCAGTATTTT | CASSFGLAGGSDTQYF
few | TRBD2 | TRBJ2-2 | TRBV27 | TGTGCCAGCAGTCCATGGACTAGCGGGAGGGATACCGGGGAGCTGTTTTTT | CASSPWTSGRDTGELFF
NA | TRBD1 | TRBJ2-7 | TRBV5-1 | TGCGCCAGCAGCTTGGGACAGGGGAACTACGAGCAGTACTTC | CASSLGQGNYEQYF
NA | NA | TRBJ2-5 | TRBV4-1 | TGCGCCAGCAGCCAACCGGGACTGATCCAAGAGACCCAGTACTTC | CASSQPGLIQETQYF
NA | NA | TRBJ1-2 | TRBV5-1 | TGCGCCAGCAGCTCCGTAGACGGAGGTTATGGCTACACCTTC | CASSSVDGGYGYTF
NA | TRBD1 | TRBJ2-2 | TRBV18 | TGTGCCAGCTCACACAGGGGCCCCGCGAACACCGGGGAGCTGTTTTTT | CASSHRGPANTGELFF
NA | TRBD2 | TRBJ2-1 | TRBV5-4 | TGTGCCAGCAGCCGCACCGGGGCCGGGACTAGCGGGAACAATGAGCAGTTCTTC | CASSRTGAGTSGNNEQFF
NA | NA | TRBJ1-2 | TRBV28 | TGTGCCAGCCGCCAACAGGCGGGGGTTGACTATGGCTACACCTTC | CASRQQAGVDYGYTF
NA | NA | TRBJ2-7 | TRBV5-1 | TGCGCCAGCAGCTTGAGAGGCGAGCAGTACTTC | CASSLRGEQYF
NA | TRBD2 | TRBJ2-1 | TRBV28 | TGTGCCAGCACGGAGCGGGAGGGCCTATATGAGCAGTTCTTC | CASTEREGLYEQFF
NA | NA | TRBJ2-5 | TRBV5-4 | TGTGCCAGCAGCGCCACTCCCTCTCCCGGGAGTAGGGAGACCCAGTACTTC | CASSATPSPGSRETQYF
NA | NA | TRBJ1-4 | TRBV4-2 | TGTGCCAGCAGCCCCCGGGACAATCCTAATGAAAAACTGTTTTTT | CASSPRDNPNEKLFF
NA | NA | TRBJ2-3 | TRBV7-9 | TGTGCCAGCAGCTGGACCTCCGGAACCCGAGGGACAGATACGCAGTATTTT | CASSWTSGTRGTDTQYF
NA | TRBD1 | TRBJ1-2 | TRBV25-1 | TGTGCCAGCAGACAGGGGGTTTATGGCTACACCTTC | CASRQGVYGYTF
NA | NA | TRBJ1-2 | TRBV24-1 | TGTGCCACCAGTGATGGCGGGGGCGGCTACACCTTC | CATSDGGGGYTF
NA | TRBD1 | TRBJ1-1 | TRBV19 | TGTGCCAGTAGTACCTCTCGACAGGGTCGCCGGGGGACTGAAGCTTTCTTT | CASSTSRQGRRGTEAFF
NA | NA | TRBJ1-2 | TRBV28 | TGTGCCAGCAGTTTAGTTGGGGGGTCGAACTATGGCTACACCTTC | CASSLVGGSNYGYTF
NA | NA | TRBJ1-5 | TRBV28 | TGTGCCAGCATCCCAGCGAGCAATCAGCCCCAGCATTTT | CASIPASNQPQHF
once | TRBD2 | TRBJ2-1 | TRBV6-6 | TGTGCCAGCAGTCAGGCCCTCTATAGCGGGAGTGGCAATGAGCAGTTCTTC | CASSQALYSGSGNEQFF
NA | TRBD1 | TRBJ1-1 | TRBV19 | TGTGCCAGACAGGGGGCGGGTGACGAGGATGAAGCTTTCTTT | CARQGAGDEDEAFF
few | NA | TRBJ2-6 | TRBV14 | TGTGCCAGCAGCGAGGACAGTTTCTTTGGGGCCAACGTCCTGACTTTC | CASSEDSFFGANVLTF
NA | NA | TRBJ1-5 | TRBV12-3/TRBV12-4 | TGTGCCAGCAGTTTACGGTCCGGTCAGCCCCAGCATTTT | CASSLRSGQPQHF
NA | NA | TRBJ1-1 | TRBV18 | TGTGCCAGCTCACCACGGACAGATAACACTGAAGCTTTCTTT | CASSPRTDNTEAFF
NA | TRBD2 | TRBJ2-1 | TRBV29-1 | TGCAGCGGTGGACTAGCGGGAGCGAGGAATGAGCAGTTCTTC | CSGGLAGARNEQFF
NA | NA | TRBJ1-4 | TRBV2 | TGTGCCAGCACAACAAGCGGACTCTCGGGATCTAATGAAAAACTGTTTTTT | CASTTSGLSGSNEKLFF